This T cell receptor (beta chain) was identified in a study of response to subunit inactivated influenza vaccine. TCRdb passed the RT-PCR reads through MiXCR, listing each CDR3 protein once. The data hold some 520,000 distinct CDR3 sequences, with 16% observed a single time. The specimen was CD4+ T cells sorted from PBMCs, collected about 23 months after vaccination. This clonotype was sampled from a man aged 50 to 75 who received an inactivated influenza vaccine.

In DNA, the CDR3 is TGCGCCAGCAGCCAAGAGATGACAGGGGTGTCTACTGAAGCTTTCTTT. Its protein product is CASSQEMTGVSTEAFF. The chain uses TRBV4-3 and TRBJ1-1; 8 nucleotides line up with TRBD1. In germline, CDR1 is LGHNA, CDR2 YSLEER. The ends lost 0 bases at V and 5 bases at J; junction bases unmatched: 8. The CDR3 consists of 16 residues.